This T cell receptor (beta chain) appears in the sequencing data of a study of T cell therapy after organ transplantation. As for the study in general: T cells were expanded 2 to 3 weeks with 30 CMV class I/II epitopes. Two of the ten patients were classed as nonresponders.

About this clone itself: Its antigen is currently unknown.

Sequenced by immunoSEQ multiplex PCR; TCRdb stores in-frame clones only, minus some. In the table there are 45,000 to 50,000 clones, about 95% of which are singletons. Study observations and caveats: Minimal repertoire change after therapy followed marked pretherapy expansions in nonresponders.

The CDR3 extends over 14 amino acids. Trimming stripped 2 bases from V and 6 bases from J, with 11 bases between. Germline lookup yields CDR1 SGHNT and CDR2 YENEEA. The rearrangement links TRBV11-3 to TRBJ2-1; unclear D gene. Material: CD8+ T cells from blood, obtained before autologous CMV-specific T cell therapy. The TCR was taken from a human patient who had received a solid organ transplant and had CMV disease. The CDR3 nucleotides are TGTGCCAGCAGCTTAATGTCCGTGGGCAATGAGCAGTTCTTC. Protein sequence: CASSLMSVGNEQFF.